What follows are 7 T cell receptor beta chains derived from one specimen sequenced in a study of blood T cells in healthy people across ages. Primers used in a second PCR of roughly 7 to 12 cycles were a sample-barcoded 5' primer and a J-beta primer mix. Each CDR3 protein gets one entry after TCRdb re-called the 5' RACE reads with MiXCR. The sample contains 750,000 to 950,000 distinct CDR3 sequences, approximately 53% of which appear only once. The sample taken for sequencing was blood. Receptors were obtained from a man older than 75 in good health.

This clonotype has ten or more counts. The chain has TRBV5-5 and TRBJ2-3, with no clear D. Trimming left V 0 bases short and J 6 bases short, with 5 bases between. CDR1 and CDR2 (germline): SGHKS, YYEKEE (reference sequence). This CDR3 has 12 amino acids. CDR3 sequence (DNA): TGTGCCAGCAGCTTGGCCGTCGATACGCAGTATTTT. Translating gives CASSLAVDTQYF.

The J gene is TRBJ2-1, the V gene TRBV7-3; 8 positions match TRBD2. The CDR3 is 15 amino acids. V lost 5 bases and J lost 6; bases outside the gene matches: 9. Germline V gene lookup returns CDR1 SGHTA and CDR2 FQGTGA. The CDR3 bases are TGTGCCAGCAGCACCACCGGGACTAGAGGCAATGAGCAGTTCTTC. This sequence encodes CASSTTGTRGNEQFF.

This chain connects TRBV28 to TRBJ2-5; the match to TRBD1 covers 7 bases. With V trimmed by 10 bases and J by 3 bases, 11 bases remained unmatched. Germline V gene sequence: CDR1 MDHEN, CDR2 SYDVKM. CDR3 length equals 14 residues. The CDR3 bases are TGTGCCACCCCTCGACAGGGCGGTAAAGAGACCCAGTACTTC. It translates to CATPRQGGKETQYF.

The V call is TRBV12-3 or TRBV12-4, the J call TRBJ2-1; D is unclear. Trimming stripped 6 bases from V and 9 bases from J, with 12 bases between. CDR3 length equals 12 residues. CDR3: CASSAKLGEQFF. In DNA form, the CDR3 reads TGTGCCAGCAGCGCGAAGCTCGGTGAGCAGTTCTTC.

This chain connects TRBV6-5 to TRBJ1-2, with D unresolved. CDR3 length: 12 residues. Germline-derived CDR1 and CDR2 are MNHEY and SVGAGI. With 2 bases removed from V and 3 bases from J, the gap between germline ends came to 4 bases. The CDR3 sequence is CASSYRDYGYTF. The CDR3 region has the DNA TGTGCCAGCAGTTACCGGGACTATGGCTACACCTTC.

The genes are TRBV2 and TRBJ1-1; perhaps TRBD1 as D (5 bases). The V gene's germline CDR1 is SNHLY and CDR2 FYNNEI. Trimming removed 7 bases at V and 6 bases at J, with 18 bases between. This CDR3 spans 14 amino acids. The CDR3 nucleotides are TGTGCCAGCAATGGGGACGGTCAGGCGTCTGAAGCTTTCTTT. Translation gives CASNGDGQASEAFF.

The chain's CDR3 is CASTLGVEQFF. CDR3 sequence (DNA): TGTGCCAGCACCCTGGGTGTTGAGCAGTTCTTC. V usage is TRBV2 and J usage is TRBJ2-1; D call uncertain. The V end lost 7 bases, the J end lost 9 bases, and 10 bases lay between the germline ends. CDR3 length equals 11 residues. Germline CDR1 reads SNHLY; CDR2 reads FYNNEI. Full variable domain (remainder filled in from reference TRBV2 and TRBJ2-1): EPEVTQTPSHQVTQMGQEVILRCVPISNHLYFYWYRQILGQKVEFLVSFYNNEISEKSEIFDDQFSVERPDGSNFTLKIRSTKLEDSAMYFCASTLGVEQFFGPGTRLTVL.